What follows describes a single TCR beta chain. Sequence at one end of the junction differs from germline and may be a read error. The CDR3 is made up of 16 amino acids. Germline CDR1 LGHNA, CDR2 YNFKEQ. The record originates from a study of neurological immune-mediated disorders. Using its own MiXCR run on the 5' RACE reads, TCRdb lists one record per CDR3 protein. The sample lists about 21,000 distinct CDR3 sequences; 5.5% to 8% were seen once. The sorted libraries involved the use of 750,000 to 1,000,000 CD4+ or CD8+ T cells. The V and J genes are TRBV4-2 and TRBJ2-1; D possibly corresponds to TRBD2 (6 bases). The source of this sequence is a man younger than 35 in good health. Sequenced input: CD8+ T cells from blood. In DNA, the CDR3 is TGTGCCAGCAGCCAAGCCCTCTGGACTACCCACAATGATCAGTTCTTC. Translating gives CASSQALWTTHNDQFF.